This T cell receptor (beta chain) emerged from a study of T cell changes during pregnancy in multiple sclerosis. In germline, CDR1 is MGHRA, CDR2 YSYEKL. J gave up 7 bases and V 0 bases, and 8 bases lay outside the gene matches. CDR3 size: 15 residues. TCRdb keeps only in-frame clones here, not all; method: immunoSEQ multiplex PCR. The table includes around 25,000 clones, around 90% detected once. This specimen consisted of CD8+ T cells from peripheral blood mononuclear cells, obtained in the third trimester of pregnancy. The V gene is TRBV4-1, the J gene TRBJ1-2; 7 nucleotides agree with TRBD1. The TCR originated in a female donor in good health, enrolled as a control in a pregnancy study. The CDR3 reads CASSQDGDRDFGYTF. For the CDR3, the DNA is TGCGCCAGCAGCCAAGATGGAGACAGGGACTTTGGCTACACCTTC.